This TCR beta chain was profiled in a study of blood T cell repertoires in COVID-19. This table comes from immunoSEQ multiplex PCR, and its TCRdb copy is limited to in-frame clones, with some not included. The data show 100,000 or so clones, around nine tenths seen once. Per germline, CDR1 LGHDT and CDR2 YNNKEL (reference sequence). The junction had 11 bases not matched to a gene; V was cut back by 2 bases and J by 4 bases. The CDR3 covers 17 residues. This clonotype was obtained from a human donor with acute or convalescent COVID-19. The donor label of this sample is uncertain. Input material: peripheral blood. The chain employs TRBV3-1 (or the pseudogene TRBV3-2) and TRBJ2-3; 8 bases agree with TRBD2. The CDR3 loop is CASSQPIRGGYSDTQYF. The CDR3 region has the DNA TGTGCCAGCAGCCAACCCATCCGGGGGGGATATTCAGATACGCAGTATTTT.